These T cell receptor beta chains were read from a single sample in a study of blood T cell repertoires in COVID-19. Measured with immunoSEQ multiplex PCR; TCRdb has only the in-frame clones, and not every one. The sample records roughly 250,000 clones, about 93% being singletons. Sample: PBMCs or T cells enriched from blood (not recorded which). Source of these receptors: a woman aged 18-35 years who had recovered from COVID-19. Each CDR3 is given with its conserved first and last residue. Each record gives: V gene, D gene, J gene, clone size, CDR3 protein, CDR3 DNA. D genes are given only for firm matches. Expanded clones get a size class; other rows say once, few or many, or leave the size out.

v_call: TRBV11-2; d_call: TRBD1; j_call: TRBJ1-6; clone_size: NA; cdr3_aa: CASSFTGGSNSPLHF; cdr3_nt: TGTGCCAGCAGCTTCACAGGGGGAAGTAATTCACCCCTCCACTTT
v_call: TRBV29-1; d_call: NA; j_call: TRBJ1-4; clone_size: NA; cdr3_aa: CSVDAGVEKLFF; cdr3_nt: TGCAGCGTTGATGCCGGGGTTGAAAAACTGTTTTTT
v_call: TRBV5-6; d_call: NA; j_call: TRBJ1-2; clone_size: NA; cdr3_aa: CASRGLSSGIHGYTF; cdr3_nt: TGTGCCAGCAGAGGTTTAAGTTCAGGGATCCATGGCTACACCTTC
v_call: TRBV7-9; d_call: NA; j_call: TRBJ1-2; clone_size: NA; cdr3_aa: CASSLRQNYGYTF; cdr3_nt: TGTGCCAGCAGCTTAAGACAGAACTATGGCTACACCTTC
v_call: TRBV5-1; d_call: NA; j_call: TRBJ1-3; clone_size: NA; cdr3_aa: CASSLPTEHSGNTIYF; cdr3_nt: TGCGCCAGCAGCTTACCGACAGAACACTCTGGAAACACCATATATTTT
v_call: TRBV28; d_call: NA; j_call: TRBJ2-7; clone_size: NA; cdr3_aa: CASSFSVVYEQYF; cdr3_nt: TGTGCCAGCAGTTTTTCCGTTGTCTACGAGCAGTACTTC
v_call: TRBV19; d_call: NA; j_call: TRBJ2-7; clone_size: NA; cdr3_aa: CASSLVDSFAYEQYF; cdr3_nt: TGTGCCAGTTCACTCGTGGACAGCTTCGCCTACGAGCAGTACTTC
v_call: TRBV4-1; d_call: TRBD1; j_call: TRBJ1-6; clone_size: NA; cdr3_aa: CASSRYRGESPLHF; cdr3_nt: TGCGCCAGCAGCCGATACAGGGGTGAATCACCCCTCCACTTT
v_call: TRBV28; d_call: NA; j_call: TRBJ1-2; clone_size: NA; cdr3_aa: CASRPLDSKWYGYTF; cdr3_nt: TGTGCCAGCAGGCCCTTAGACTCGAAGTGGTATGGCTACACCTTC
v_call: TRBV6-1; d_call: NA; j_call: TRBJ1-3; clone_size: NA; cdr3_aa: CASSEDSSGNTIYF; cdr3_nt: TGTGCCAGCAGTGAAGACTCCTCTGGAAACACCATATATTTT
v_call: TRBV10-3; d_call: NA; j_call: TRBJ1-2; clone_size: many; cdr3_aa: CAISTPGVGGYTF; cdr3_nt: TGTGCCATCAGTACTCCAGGGGTAGGTGGCTACACCTTC
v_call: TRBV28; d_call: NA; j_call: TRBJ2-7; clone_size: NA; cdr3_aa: CASGGFAPYEQYF; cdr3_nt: TGTGCCAGCGGAGGCTTCGCCCCCTACGAGCAGTACTTC
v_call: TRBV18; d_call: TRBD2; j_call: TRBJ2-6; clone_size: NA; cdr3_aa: CASSPISLAGGPSSGANVLTF; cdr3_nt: TGTGCCAGCTCACCGATAAGCTTAGCGGGAGGCCCTAGCTCTGGGGCCAACGTCCTGACTTTC
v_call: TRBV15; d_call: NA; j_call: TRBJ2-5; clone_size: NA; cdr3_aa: CATSRDLASQETQYF; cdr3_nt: TGTGCCACCAGCAGAGATCTGGCATCCCAAGAGACCCAGTACTTC
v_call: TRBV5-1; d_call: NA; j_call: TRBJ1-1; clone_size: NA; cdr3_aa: CASSLGSWYEAFF; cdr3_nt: TGCGCCAGCAGCTTGGGGAGTTGGTATGAAGCTTTCTTT
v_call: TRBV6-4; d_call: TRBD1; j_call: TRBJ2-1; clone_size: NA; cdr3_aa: CASSQGAFNEQFF; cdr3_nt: TGTGCCAGCAGTCAGGGGGCGTTCAATGAGCAGTTCTTC
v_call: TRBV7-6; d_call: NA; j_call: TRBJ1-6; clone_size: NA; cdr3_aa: CASSFYQGERFHLHF; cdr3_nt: TGTGCCAGCAGCTTCTACCAAGGGGAAAGGTTCCACCTCCACTTT